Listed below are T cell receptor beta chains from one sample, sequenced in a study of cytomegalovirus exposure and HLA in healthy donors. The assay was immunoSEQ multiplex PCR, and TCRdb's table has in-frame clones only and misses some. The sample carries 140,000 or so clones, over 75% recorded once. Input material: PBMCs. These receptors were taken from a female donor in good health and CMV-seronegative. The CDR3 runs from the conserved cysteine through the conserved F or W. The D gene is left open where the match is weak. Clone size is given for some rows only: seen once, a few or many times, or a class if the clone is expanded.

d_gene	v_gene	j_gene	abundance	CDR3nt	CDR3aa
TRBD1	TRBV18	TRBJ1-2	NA	TGTGCCAGCTCACAAACGGGACAGGGATCGGGCTACACCTTC	CASSQTGQGSGYTF
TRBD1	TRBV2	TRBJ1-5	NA	TGTGCCAGCAGACCTATGGGGACAGGGCAAAATCAGCCCCAGCATTTT	CASRPMGTGQNQPQHF
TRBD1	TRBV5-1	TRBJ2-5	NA	TGCGCCAGCAGCTTAGGGACAGCCTATCAAGAGACCCAGTACTTC	CASSLGTAYQETQYF
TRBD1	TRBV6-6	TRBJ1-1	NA	TGTGCCAGCAGTACCCGACAGGGGGCGGGCACTGAAGCTTTCTTT	CASSTRQGAGTEAFF
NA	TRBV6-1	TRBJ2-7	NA	TGTGCCAGCAGTGAATCCGCAGGTTCCTACGAGCAGTACTTC	CASSESAGSYEQYF
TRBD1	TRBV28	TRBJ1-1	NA	TGTGCCACCCCGGGACAGGGAGGCACTGAAGCTTTCTTT	CATPGQGGTEAFF
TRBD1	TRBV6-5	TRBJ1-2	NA	TGTGCCAGCAGGGTTACGGGACAGGGATATGGCTACACCTTC	CASRVTGQGYGYTF
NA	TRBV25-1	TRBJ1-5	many	TGTGCCAGCAGTGCCCAGGACACCTCGCCCCAGCATTTT	CASSAQDTSPQHF
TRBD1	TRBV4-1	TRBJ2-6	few	TGCGCCAGCGGCGGACAGGGAAGGACTGGGGCCAACGTCCTGACTTTC	CASGGQGRTGANVLTF
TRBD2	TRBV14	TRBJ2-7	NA	TGTGCCAGCAGCCCTAGCGGGAGCAACCTTTTAGAGCAGTACTTC	CASSPSGSNLLEQYF
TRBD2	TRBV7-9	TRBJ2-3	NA	TGTGCCAGCAGCTCCGGGACTAGCGGGAGGCTGGCAGATACGCAGTATTTT	CASSSGTSGRLADTQYF
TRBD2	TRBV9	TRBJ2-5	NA	TGTGCCAGCAGCGTAGGGGGACTAGACCTTCAAGAGACCCAGTACTTC	CASSVGGLDLQETQYF
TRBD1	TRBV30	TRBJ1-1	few	TGTGCCTGGAGTAATCCAGGGGGCACTGAAGCTTTCTTT	CAWSNPGGTEAFF
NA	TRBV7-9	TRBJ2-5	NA	TGTGCCAGCAGCTTAGCGACAGGAGTCCAAGAGACCCAGTACTTC	CASSLATGVQETQYF
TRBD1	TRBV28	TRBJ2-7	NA	TGTGCCAGCAGTTTTTACCGGGACAGGGGGCCGAGCGAGCAGTACTTC	CASSFYRDRGPSEQYF
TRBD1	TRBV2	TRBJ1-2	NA	TGTGCCAGCAGTGAAGTACAGGGGGCCACTGGCTACACCTTC	CASSEVQGATGYTF
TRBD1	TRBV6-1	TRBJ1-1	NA	TGTGCCAGCAGTGGACAGGGTGAGCTGAACACTGAAGCTTTCTTT	CASSGQGELNTEAFF
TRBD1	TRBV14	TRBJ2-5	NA	TGTGCCAGCAGCCGACAGGGCCCCTTATACCAAGAGACCCAGTACTTC	CASSRQGPLYQETQYF
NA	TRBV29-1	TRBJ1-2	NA	TGCAGCGTTGAAGTGGCGGGGGGAAACTATGGCTACACCTTC	CSVEVAGGNYGYTF
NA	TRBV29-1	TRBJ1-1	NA	TGCAGCGTTGAGTCCCCTGAGGTATCTTTCTTT	CSVESPEVSFF
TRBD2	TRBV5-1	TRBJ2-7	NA	TGCGCCAGCAGCTTGGGTCTAGCGGGCGCCTCCTACGAGCAGTACTTC	CASSLGLAGASYEQYF
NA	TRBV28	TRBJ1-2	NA	TGTGCCAGCAGTTTGCCCGGGGGTTCTCTTAGGGGCTACACCTTC	CASSLPGGSLRGYTF
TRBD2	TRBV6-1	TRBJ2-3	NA	TGTGCCAGCAGTGCCGGGACTAGCGGGAGGACAGATACGCAGTATTTT	CASSAGTSGRTDTQYF
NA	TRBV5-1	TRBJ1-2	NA	TGCGCCAGCAGCCCGGGGACATCAGCAAACTATGGCTACACCTTC	CASSPGTSANYGYTF
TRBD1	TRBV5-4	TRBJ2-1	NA	TGTGCCAGCAGCCATGACAGGGGGACCTACAATGAGCAGTTCTTC	CASSHDRGTYNEQFF
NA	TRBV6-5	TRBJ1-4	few	TGTGCCAGCGGGCCAGCCCTTAATGAAAAACTGTTTTTT	CASGPALNEKLFF
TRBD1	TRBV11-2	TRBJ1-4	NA	TGTGCCAGCAGCTTTCTACAGGGGGTTGGGGAAAAACTGTTTTTT	CASSFLQGVGEKLFF
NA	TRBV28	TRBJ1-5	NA	TGTGCCAGCTCTTCGTTTGGAGGGAAGTCTCAGCCCCAGCATTTT	CASSSFGGKSQPQHF
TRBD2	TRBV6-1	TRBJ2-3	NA	TGTGCCAGCAGTGAAGCCCGACTCGAGTACAGCGGGGTTACAGATACGCAGTATTTT	CASSEARLEYSGVTDTQYF
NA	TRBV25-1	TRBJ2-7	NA	TGTGCCAGCAGTGAGGGCAGAGCCTACGAGCAGTACTTC	CASSEGRAYEQYF
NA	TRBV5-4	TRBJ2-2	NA	TGTGCCAGCAGCTTAGTCCCACAAGACACCGGGGAGCTGTTTTTT	CASSLVPQDTGELFF
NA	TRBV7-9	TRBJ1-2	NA	TGTGCCAGCACCAACCCATTGACAGCGAAGAACTATGGCTACACCTTC	CASTNPLTAKNYGYTF
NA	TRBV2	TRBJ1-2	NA	TGTGCCAGCAGTGAAATCAGGAACTATGGCTACACCTTC	CASSEIRNYGYTF
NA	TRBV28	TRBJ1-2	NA	TGTGCCACCCGAGAGGGTTCCCTCTATGGCTACACCTTC	CATREGSLYGYTF
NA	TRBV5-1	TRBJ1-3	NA	TGCGCCAGCAGCTTGGGGGCCTCATCCTCTGGAAACACCATATATTTT	CASSLGASSSGNTIYF
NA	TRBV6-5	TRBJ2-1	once	TGTGCCAGCAGTTGGGATGGGACTCTTAATGAGCAGTTCTTC	CASSWDGTLNEQFF
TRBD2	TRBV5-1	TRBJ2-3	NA	TGCGCCAGCAGCTCCTACCGGACTAGCGGTTCCACAGATACGCAGTATTTT	CASSSYRTSGSTDTQYF
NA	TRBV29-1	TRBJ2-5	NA	TGCACCGGAGGGGGGGGTAACGGTGAGACCCAGTACTTC	CTGGGGNGETQYF
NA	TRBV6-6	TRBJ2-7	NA	TGTGCCAGCAGTCAGACGACAGGCTCCTACGAGCAGTACTTC	CASSQTTGSYEQYF
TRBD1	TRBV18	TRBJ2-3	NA	TGTGCCAGCTCACCGCAGACAGGGGGCGCATTGACAGATACGCAGTATTTT	CASSPQTGGALTDTQYF
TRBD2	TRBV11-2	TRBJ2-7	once	TGTGCCAGCAGCTTAACCAGCGGGAGTTCCTACGAGCAGTACTTC	CASSLTSGSSYEQYF
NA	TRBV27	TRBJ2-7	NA	TGTGCCAGCAGCCCCGCCTACTACGAGCAGTACTTC	CASSPAYYEQYF
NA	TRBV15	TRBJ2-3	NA	TGTGCCACCAGCAGACACAGGGACGGCGCAGATACGCAGTATTTT	CATSRHRDGADTQYF
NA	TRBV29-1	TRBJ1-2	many	TGCAGCGTTGAAGAACTCCGGGAGGGCTACACCTTC	CSVEELREGYTF
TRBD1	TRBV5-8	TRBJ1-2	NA	TGTGCCAGCAGATTGGGACAGGGCTTCTATGGCTACACCTTC	CASRLGQGFYGYTF
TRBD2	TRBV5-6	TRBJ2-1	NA	TGTGCCAGCAGCTTGGGGACTAGCTCCTACAATGAGCAGTTCTTC	CASSLGTSSYNEQFF
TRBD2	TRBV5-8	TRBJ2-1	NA	TGTGCCAGCAGCCCTGCTCGACTAGCGGGATGGGGGGAGCAGTTCTTC	CASSPARLAGWGEQFF
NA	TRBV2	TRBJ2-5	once	TGTGCCAGCAGTGATATTGGAGCGATGCTGCTTTTGGAGACCCAGTACTTC	CASSDIGAMLLLETQYF
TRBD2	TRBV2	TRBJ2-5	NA	TGTGCCAGCAGCGCCGATAGCGGGAGGGTCGGAGAGACCCAGTACTTC	CASSADSGRVGETQYF
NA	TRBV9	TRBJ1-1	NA	TGTGCCAGCAGCGTCGGGGGGCGGGGAATGACTGAAGCTTTCTTT	CASSVGGRGMTEAFF
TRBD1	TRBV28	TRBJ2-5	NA	TGTGCCAGCAGTTCTGGACAGGGAAGGGAGACCCAGTACTTC	CASSSGQGRETQYF
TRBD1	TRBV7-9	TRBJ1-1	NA	TGTGCCAGCAGCTTAGTAACAGGGGAGACGAACACTGAAGCTTTCTTT	CASSLVTGETNTEAFF
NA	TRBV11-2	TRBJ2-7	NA	TGTGCCAGCAGCCTAGACAGCTACGAGCAGTACTTC	CASSLDSYEQYF
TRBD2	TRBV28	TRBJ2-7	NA	TGTGCCAGCAGTTTGGGGGGGAAAGGCTCCTACGAGCAGTACTTC	CASSLGGKGSYEQYF
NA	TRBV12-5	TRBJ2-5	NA	TGTGCCTCGGCTGGACTCGGAGAGACCCAGTACTTC	CASAGLGETQYF
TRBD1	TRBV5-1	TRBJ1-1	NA	TGCGCCAGCAGCACAAGACAGGGGGTGCAGGCTGTGGCTTTCTTT	CASSTRQGVQAVAFF
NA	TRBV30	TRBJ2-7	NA	TGTGCCTGGAGTCTGTTGGAGTACGAGCAGTACTTC	CAWSLLEYEQYF
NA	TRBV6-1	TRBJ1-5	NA	TGTGCCAGCAGTGAAGCCCCGGGGGGTTGGGGGCAGCCCCAGCATTTT	CASSEAPGGWGQPQHF